This T cell receptor (beta chain) was documented in a study of cytomegalovirus exposure and HLA in healthy donors. Whole-study results and caveats: Exclusion applied to some V segments, including TRBV6-2 and TRBV6-3, as they were indistinguishable. A later analysis by the authors found several of the most significant clusters apparently linked to common viral pathogens. Immune exposure was documented only through CMV serostatus.

Germline values: CDR1 SGHTA, CDR2 FQGTGA. The CDR3 spans 15 residues. V was clipped by 1 base and J by 0 bases, with 8 bases between them. Regarding this clone: Antigen: not known.

PCR was performed using 60 Vbeta and 13 Jbeta primers. Clones were read by immunoSEQ multiplex PCR, and TCRdb kept only the in-frame ones, dropping some. This sample has around 230,000 clones, with roughly 81% found just once. The sequenced material came from PBMCs. The chain combines TRBV7-3 with TRBJ2-3; D not certain. The TCR sequence derives from a girl aged 2 to 9 in good health and CMV-seronegative. CDR3 coding DNA: TGTGCCAGCAGCTTAAGGGCCCAGAGCACAGATACGCAGTATTTT. Residues: CASSLRAQSTDTQYF.